This passage covers 16 T cell receptor beta chains from one sample sequenced in a study of beta chain features in type 1 diabetes. Whole-study findings and limits: Researchers report that Type 1 diabetes patients had moderately but significantly shorter TCRB CDR3s across all four CD4+ subsets.

Their antigens are not known. Expressed TCRB transcripts were sequenced because the isolated RNA had all been reverse transcribed beforehand. Produced via immunoSEQ multiplex PCR; TCRdb's table is partial and in-frame only. The sample has more than 550,000 clones; around 15% are singletons. The sample consisted of naive CD4+ T cells from blood. These receptors were collected from a young man with type 1 diabetes.

The chain links TRBV7-9 to TRBJ1-1; D gene ambiguous. The CDR3 is 16 amino acids. Trimming took 2 bases from V and 0 from J, leaving 13 bases between them. CDR1 SEHNR and CDR2 FQNEAQ come from the germline V gene (reference sequence). In nucleotides, the CDR3 is TGTGCCAGCAGCTTATGGCCGGATTCTATGAACACTGAAGCTTTCTTT. Translated, it gives CASSLWPDSMNTEAFF.

The chain employs TRBV30 and TRBJ2-7; tentatively, D is TRBD2 (5 bases). Trimming shortened V by 0 bases and J by 2 bases, and 11 bases separated the two germline ends. CDR1 and CDR2 (germline): GTSNPN, SVGIG (reference sequence). The CDR3 contains 14 residues. For the CDR3, the DNA is TGTGCCTGGAGTGTCGGAGGCCCCACCTACGAGCAGTACTTC. This gives the protein CAWSVGGPTYEQYF.

This clone was observed a few times. The rearrangement uses TRBV7-9 and TRBJ1-5; D call uncertain. Trimming took off 6 bases at V and 2 bases at J, with 14 bases between the two ends. The CDR3 extends over 15 amino acids. Germline V gene lookup returns CDR1 SEHNR and CDR2 FQNEAQ (reference sequence). Written as DNA, the CDR3 is TGTGCCAGCAGTCAGCAAGGGAACGGCAATCAGCCCCAGCATTTT. This translates into CASSQQGNGNQPQHF.

This clone was picked up a small number of times. The chain uses TRBV2 and TRBJ2-5, with no clear D. The length of the CDR3 is 12 residues. CDR1 and CDR2 (germline): SNHLY, FYNNEI. The V end was cut by 8 bases, the J end by 3 bases, with 10 bases between. CDR3 protein: CASEVSEETQYF. The CDR3 coding sequence is TGTGCCAGCGAAGTATCTGAAGAGACCCAGTACTTC.

This rearrangement joins TRBV7-9 to TRBJ2-1; unclear D gene. Germline loops: CDR1 SEHNR, CDR2 FQNEAQ (reference sequence). CDR3 length: 15 amino acids. Between the trimmed V and J ends, which lost 5 bases and 0 bases, there was a span of 11 bases. The CDR3 DNA sequence: TGTGCCAGCAGCCAGAAGATCAGCTCCTACAATGAGCAGTTCTTC. The encoded protein is CASSQKISSYNEQFF.

This clone appeared a few times. This chain uses TRBV4-3 with TRBJ2-7, with D maybe TRBD1 (5 bases). Trimming took off 0 bases at V and 6 bases at J, with 15 bases between the two ends. The CDR3 totals 15 residues. Germline V gives CDR1 LGHNA, CDR2 YSLEER. The CDR3 region is CASSQERGLGSEQYF. The CDR3 bases are TGCGCCAGCAGCCAAGAAAGGGGCCTTGGGTCCGAGCAGTACTTC.

The rearrangement joins TRBV9 to TRBJ2-3; 10 bases are shared with TRBD2. This CDR3 has 17 amino acids. V dropped 2 bases and J dropped 0; count of bases not matched to a gene: 6. Germline loops: CDR1 SGDLS, CDR2 YYNGEE. The CDR3 is CASSVSLAGVSTDTQYF. CDR3 DNA: TGTGCCAGCAGCGTTAGTCTAGCGGGAGTCAGCACAGATACGCAGTATTTT.

This clone appeared a few times. The chain links TRBV6-4 to TRBJ2-3, with no clear D. Germline CDR1 MRHNA, CDR2 SNTAGT. V was clipped by 4 bases and J by 3 bases, with 8 bases between them. This CDR3 is built from 13 residues. Written as DNA, the CDR3 is TGTGCCAGCAGTGCCCATCCAACAGATACGCAGTATTTT. It yields the protein CASSAHPTDTQYF.

The chain employs TRBV5-1 and TRBJ2-7; TRBD2 agrees at 9 bases. This CDR3 is built from 16 residues. Per the germline V gene, CDR1 is SGHRS and CDR2 is YFSETQ. V lost 4 bases, J lost 1 base, and 9 bases stayed unmatched. CDR3 loop: CASSALSGRMSYEQYF. The CDR3, as DNA: TGCGCCAGCAGCGCCCTTAGCGGGAGAATGTCCTACGAGCAGTACTTC.

The CDR3 here is CASSLGGRANNEQFF. As DNA, the CDR3 is TGTGCCAGCAGTTTAGGTGGGAGGGCAAACAATGAGCAGTTCTTC. The V call is TRBV28, the J call TRBJ2-1, with 7 positions matching TRBD2. V trimming: 2 bases; J trimming: 5 bases; junction bases outside the gene matches: 6. This CDR3 spans 15 amino acids. Germline V gene lookup returns CDR1 MDHEN and CDR2 SYDVKM.

This chain connects TRBV30 to TRBJ1-6; 7 bases are a match to TRBD1. CDR3 length: 14 amino acids. CDR1 is GTSNPN and CDR2 is SVGIG in the germline V gene (reference sequence). The CDR3 is CAQGGRLSNSPLHF. The CDR3 coding sequence is TGTGCTCAGGGGGGGCGCCTGTCTAATTCACCCCTCCACTTT.

The chain is built from TRBV27 and TRBJ2-7, with TRBD1 as a possible D gene (6 bases). V dropped 4 bases and J dropped 3 bases, with 7 bases sitting between them. Germline loops: CDR1 MNHEY, CDR2 SMNVEV (reference sequence). The CDR3 length is 12 residues. The CDR3 DNA reads as TGTGCCAGCAGTTCACAGGGCTACGAGCAGTACTTC. It specifies CASSSQGYEQYF.

The rearrangement uses TRBV30 and TRBJ2-7; D not certain. The V end lost 2 bases, the J end lost 4 bases, and 9 bases lay between the germline ends. The V gene's germline CDR1 is GTSNPN and CDR2 SVGIG (reference sequence). CDR3 length equals 12 residues. The CDR3 protein is CAWSKAGYEQYF. CDR3 DNA: TGTGCCTGGAGTAAAGCTGGATACGAGCAGTACTTC.

This clone was seen more than once but under ten times. This chain joins TRBV18 and TRBJ2-7; D not resolved. The CDR3 runs to 14 residues. The V end lost 1 base, the J end lost 6 bases, and 13 bases lay between the germline ends. CDR1 and CDR2 from the germline V gene are KGHSH and LQKENI. CDR3 protein: CASSPRIEVREQYF. The CDR3, as DNA: TGTGCCAGCTCACCACGGATCGAGGTTCGCGAGCAGTACTTC. Full variable domain (outside the CDR3, taken from reference TRBV18 and TRBJ2-7): NAGVMQNPRHLVRRRGQEARLRCSPMKGHSHVYWYRQLPEEGLKFMVYLQKENIIDESGMPKERFSAEFPKEGPSILRIQQVVRGDSAAYFCASSPRIEVREQYFGPGTRLTVT.

The chain combines TRBV7-2 with TRBJ2-1; 10 nucleotides agree with TRBD2. The CDR3 has 16 residues. Looked up from germline, CDR1 is SGHTA and CDR2 is FQGNSA. Trimming removed 1 base from V and 4 bases from J; junction bases left unmatched: 4. Written as DNA, the CDR3 is TGTGCCAGCAGCTTAGAGGCTAGCGGGGGTTACAATGAGCAGTTCTTC. Its protein is CASSLEASGGYNEQFF.

This clone turned up a few times. The V call is TRBV25-1, the J call TRBJ2-7; D uncertain. The CDR3 is 13 amino acids. CDR1 is MGHDK, CDR2 SYGVNS, per germline. Trimming cost V 5 bases and J 4 bases, with 12 bases left between them. The CDR3: CASSKIEAYEQYF. For the CDR3, the DNA is TGTGCCAGCAGTAAGATCGAAGCTTACGAGCAGTACTTC.